This section outlines one T cell receptor beta chain sequence together with its context. The CDR3 loop spans 13 amino acids. The V end lost 8 bases, the J end lost 4 bases, and 12 bases lay between the germline ends. Germline values: CDR1 MNHEY, CDR2 SMNVEV (reference sequence). The patients with Susac syndrome satisfied recently defined diagnostic criteria for either definite or probable disease. Bulk CD8+ and CD4+ cells came from magnetic negative isolation; CD8+ TEMRA by FACS. Random hexamers served to reverse transcribe about 0.45 to 1 ug RNA. Amplification of TCR beta CDR3 across 54 Vbeta and 13 Jbeta was performed with immunoSEQ multiplex PCR. Using its own MiXCR run on the immunoSEQ multiplex PCR reads, TCRdb lists one record per CDR3 protein. The sample comprises roughly 89,000 distinct CDR3 sequences, 95% to 96% of which are singletons, and more than 0.5% rests with the top ten. The data were obtained in a study of CD8 T cells in Susac syndrome. The wider study: Patients with Susac syndrome were therapy-naive, on corticosteroids, or on intravenous immunoglobulin alone at blood draw.

This receptor was identified in a human donor with Susac syndrome. Sequencing was carried out using CD8+ T cells from PBMCs. The rearrangement links TRBV27 to TRBJ2-1; D may correspond to TRBD1 or TRBD2 (6 bases each). Here the CDR3 reads CASGRGPYNEQFF. CDR3 DNA: TGTGCCAGCGGTCGGGGGCCATACAATGAGCAGTTCTTC.